The 5 T cell receptor beta chains reported below all come from one sample, sequenced in a study of blood T cells in healthy people across ages. A second PCR of roughly 7 to 11 cycles used a sample-barcoded 5' primer and a J-beta primer mix. TCRdb re-called the 5' RACE reads with MiXCR, one entry per CDR3 protein. The sample has roughly 1,800,000 distinct CDR3 sequences; about 49% are singletons. Sequences were obtained from blood. These TCRs come from a woman aged 35 to 49 in good health.

This clonotype was detected only a few times. The J gene is TRBJ2-3, the V gene TRBV6-2 or TRBV6-3; D not resolved. This CDR3 comprises 14 residues. CDR1 MNHEY and CDR2 SVGEGT come from the germline V gene. V dropped 0 bases and J dropped 3 bases, with 7 bases sitting between them. CDR3 loop: CASSYSLQTDTQYF. CDR3 DNA sequence: TGTGCCAGCAGTTACTCCCTTCAGACAGATACGCAGTATTTT.

This chain joins TRBV14 and TRBJ2-5, with TRBD1 as a possible D gene (7 bases). Germline V gene data show CDR1 as SGHDN and CDR2 as FVKESK. This CDR3 is built from 17 residues. The V end was cut by 3 bases, the J end by 3 bases, with 20 bases between. CDR3 bases: TGTGCCAGCAGCCATTTTTTCGAGACAGGGACTGAAGAGACCCAGTACTTC. This translates into CASSHFFETGTEETQYF.

The chain is built from TRBV18 and TRBJ2-1, with 8 nucleotides matching TRBD2. Trimming took 0 bases from V and 6 from J; bases not matched to a gene: 4. The CDR3 runs to 15 residues. Germline loops: CDR1 KGHSH, CDR2 LQKENI. This chain's CDR3 is CASSPPTSAGNEQFF. Written as DNA, the CDR3 is TGTGCCAGCTCACCACCGACTAGCGCCGGCAATGAGCAGTTCTTC. Based on the CDR3 plus reference TRBV18 and TRBJ2-1, the full variable domain is NAGVMQNPRHLVRRRGQEARLRCSPMKGHSHVYWYRQLPEEGLKFMVYLQKENIIDESGMPKERFSAEFPKEGPSILRIQQVVRGDSAAYFCASSPPTSAGNEQFFGPGTRLTVL.

This clonotype was seen a handful of times. The chain carries TRBV28 and TRBJ2-3, with TRBD2 identical over 7 bases. This CDR3 comprises 14 residues. V lost 5 bases to trimming and J lost 2 bases; unmatched junction nucleotides: 4. Germline values: CDR1 MDHEN, CDR2 SYDVKM. The CDR3 sequence: CASSLRDYTDTQYF. CDR3 coding DNA: TGTGCCAGCAGTCTTCGGGACTACACAGATACGCAGTATTTT.

As DNA, the CDR3 is TGCAGCGTCGGGATGGAGAATGAAAAACTGTTTTTT. The encoded protein is CSVGMENEKLFF. The V and J genes are TRBV29-1 and TRBJ1-4; D gene uncertain. Germline V CDR1 and CDR2: SQVTM, ANQGSEA. Trimming left V 6 bases short and J 5 bases short, with 10 bases between. The CDR3 consists of 12 residues.